This record looks at one TCR beta chain sequence and its context. The second PCR ran about 6 to 12 cycles with a sample-barcoded 5' primer and J-beta primers. TCRdb itself ran the 5' RACE reads through MiXCR, one entry per CDR3 protein. Among around 1,500,000 distinct CDR3 sequences listed, approximately 28% were seen once. The germline gives CDR1 LGHDT, CDR2 YNNKEL (reference sequence). The CDR3 consists of 14 residues. Trimming stripped 1 base from V and 2 bases from J, with 5 bases between. This entry is derived from a study of blood T cells in healthy people across ages. This chain joins TRBV3-1 and TRBJ2-2; D gene unclear. The sequence derives from a woman younger than 45 in good health. Sequencing was performed on blood. This CDR3 is CASSQARNTGELFF. CDR3 DNA: TGTGCCAGCAGCCAAGCGCGCAACACCGGGGAGCTGTTTTTT.